The next 10 T cell receptor beta chains were all read from a single sample in a study of T cells after yellow fever vaccination. TCRdb recomputed calls from the 5' RACE reads with MiXCR, one row per CDR3 protein. The sample holds about 26,000 distinct CDR3 sequences, 4% to 5% seen once. Sample: PBMCs, either bulk or a sorted T-cell subset (CD4+, CD8+, memory, or dextramer-sorted; not recorded which), taken on the day of the yellow fever booster vaccination. The receptors shown here come from a man between 18 and 35 years old who received the YFV17D yellow fever vaccine.

This clonotype showed up many times. The chain links TRBV7-2 to TRBJ2-7; no clear D. V lost 0 bases and J 2 bases, leaving 5 bases between the germline ends. This CDR3 has 13 residues. CDR1 and CDR2 (germline): SGHTA, FQGNSA. The CDR3 loop is CASSLARAYEQYF. The CDR3 bases are TGTGCCAGCAGCTTAGCACGGGCCTACGAGCAGTACTTC.

The chain carries TRBV20-1 and TRBJ1-1; D perhaps matches TRBD1 (6 bases). The germline V gene encodes CDR1 DFQATT and CDR2 SNEGSKA (reference sequence). The CDR3 length is 14 residues. The V and J ends lost 6 bases and 0 bases respectively, with 14 bases between them. In DNA, the CDR3 is TGCAGTGCAACGACAGGCCTTATGAACACTGAAGCTTTCTTT. It specifies CSATTGLMNTEAFF.

This clonotype occurred many times. The chain's CDR3 is CASSSNYRGSYEQYF. Written as DNA, the CDR3 is TGTGCCAGCAGCTCCAATTACAGGGGCTCCTACGAGCAGTACTTC. J is TRBJ2-7 and V is TRBV6-5; 7 nucleotides align to TRBD1. The CDR3 runs to 15 residues. Germline-derived CDR1 and CDR2 are MNHEY and SVGAGI. J gave up 0 bases and V 6 bases, and 8 bases lay outside the gene matches.

This clonotype has at least ten counts. The chain joins TRBV4-3 to TRBJ2-2, with 10 bases that match TRBD2. CDR1 and CDR2 from the germline V gene are LGHNA and YSLEER. This CDR3 spans 17 amino acids. The V segment lost 6 bases and the J segment 5 bases; nucleotides outside the gene matches: 12. The CDR3 reads CASSSMSGGAWTGELFF. CDR3 nucleotides: TGCGCCAGCAGTTCGATGAGCGGGGGGGCCTGGACCGGGGAGCTGTTTTTT.

This clonotype was detected many times. The V gene is TRBV20-1, the J gene TRBJ2-7, with D hard to call. CDR1 and CDR2 from the germline V gene are DFQATT and SNEGSKA (reference sequence). V lost 5 bases and J lost 2, with 10 bases in between. CDR3 length equals 12 residues. The CDR3 sequence: CSAPWTTYEQYF. The CDR3 nucleotides are TGCAGTGCTCCCTGGACCACCTACGAGCAGTACTTC.

CDR3 coding DNA: TGCAGTGCTAGCACGGGACTAGCGGGGGGGCGGGAGCAGTACGTC. This encodes CSASTGLAGGREQYV. J is TRBJ2-7 and V is TRBV20-1; 16 positions agree with TRBD2. J was trimmed by 7 bases and V by 3 bases; bases with no gene match: 6. CDR1 is DFQATT and CDR2 is SNEGSKA in the germline V gene (reference sequence). The CDR3 covers 15 residues.

This clonotype was counted between two and nine times. A much larger clone differs by one base, so this may be a read error. The chain employs TRBV9 and TRBJ1-4, with D possibly being TRBD1 (5 bases). The CDR3 runs to 15 residues. The V gene's germline CDR1 is SGDLS and CDR2 YYNGEE. CDR3 protein: CASSLDSSTTEKLFF. The DNA for the CDR3 is TGTGCCAGCAGTCTTGACAGTTCAACTACTGAAAAACTGTTTTTT.

This clonotype was seen repeatedly, ten times or more. The chain joins TRBV6-6 to TRBJ1-2; D unclear. Trimming left V 7 bases short and J 2 bases short, with 8 bases between. This CDR3 comprises 12 residues. Germline-derived CDR1 and CDR2 are MNHNY and SVGAGI (reference sequence). CDR3 residues: CASTPSNYGYTF. In nucleotides, the CDR3 is TGTGCCAGCACGCCATCCAACTATGGCTACACCTTC.

Ten or more counts support this clonotype. This chain joins TRBV7-9 and TRBJ2-2; 8 bases are shared with TRBD1. V was pared by 5 bases and J by 6 bases, with 17 bases of the junction left unmatched. This CDR3 is built from 18 residues. Per germline, CDR1 SEHNR and CDR2 FQNEAQ (reference sequence). CDR3 sequence: CASSPITERQGLAGELFF. CDR3 DNA sequence: TGTGCCAGCAGCCCCATCACGGAAAGACAGGGGTTAGCCGGGGAGCTGTTTTTT.

This clonotype was observed many times. The chain carries TRBV5-1 and TRBJ2-1; D ambiguous. The CDR3 contains 15 residues. Germline V gene sequence: CDR1 SGHRS, CDR2 YFSETQ. V lost 2 bases and J lost 2, with 11 bases in between. The CDR3 DNA is TGCGCCAGCAGCTTTGACGGGTCCCCCTACAATGAGCAGTTCTTC. It codes for CASSFDGSPYNEQFF.